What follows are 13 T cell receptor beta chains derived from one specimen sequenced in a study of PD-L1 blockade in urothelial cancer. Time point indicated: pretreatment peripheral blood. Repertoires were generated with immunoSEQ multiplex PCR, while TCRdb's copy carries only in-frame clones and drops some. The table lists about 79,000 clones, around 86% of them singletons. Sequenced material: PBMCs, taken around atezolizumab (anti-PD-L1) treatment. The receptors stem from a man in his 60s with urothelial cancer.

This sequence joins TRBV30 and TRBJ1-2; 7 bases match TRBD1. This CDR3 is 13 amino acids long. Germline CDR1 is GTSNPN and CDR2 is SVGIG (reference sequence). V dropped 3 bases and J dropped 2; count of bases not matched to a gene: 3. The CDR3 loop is CAWSGDRNYGYTF. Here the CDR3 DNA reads TGTGCCTGGAGCGGGGACAGAAACTATGGCTACACCTTC.

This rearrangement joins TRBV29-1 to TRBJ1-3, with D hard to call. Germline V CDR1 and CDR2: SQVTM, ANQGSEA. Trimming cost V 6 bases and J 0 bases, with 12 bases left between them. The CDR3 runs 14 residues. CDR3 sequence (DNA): TGCAGCGTGGTCGAGCAGGCCTCTGGAAACACCATATATTTT. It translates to CSVVEQASGNTIYF. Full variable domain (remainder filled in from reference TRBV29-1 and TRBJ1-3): SAVISQKPSRDICQRGTSLTIQCQVDSQVTMMFWYRQQPGQSLTLIATANQGSEATYESGFVIDKFPISRPNLTFSTLTVSNMSPEDSSIYLCSVVEQASGNTIYFGEGSWLTVV.

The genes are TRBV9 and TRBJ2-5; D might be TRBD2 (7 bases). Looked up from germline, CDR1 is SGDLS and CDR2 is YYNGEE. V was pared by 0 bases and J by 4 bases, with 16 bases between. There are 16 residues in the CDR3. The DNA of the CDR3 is TGTGCCAGCAGCGTAGACCCCCCGGGGGGCCGAGAGACCCAGTACTTC. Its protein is CASSVDPPGGRETQYF.

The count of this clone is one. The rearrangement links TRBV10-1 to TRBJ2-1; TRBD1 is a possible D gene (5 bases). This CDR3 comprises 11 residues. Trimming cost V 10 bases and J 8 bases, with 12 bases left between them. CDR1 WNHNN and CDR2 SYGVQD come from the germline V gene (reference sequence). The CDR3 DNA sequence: TGCGCCATCTTAGGGGAATATGAGCAGTTCTTC. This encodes CAILGEYEQFF.

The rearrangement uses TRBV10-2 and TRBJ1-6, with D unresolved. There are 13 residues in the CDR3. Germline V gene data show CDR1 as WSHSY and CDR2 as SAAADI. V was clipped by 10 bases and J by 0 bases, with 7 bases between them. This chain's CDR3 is CATTTSYNSPLHF. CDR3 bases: TGCGCCACGACAACCTCCTATAATTCACCCCTCCACTTT.

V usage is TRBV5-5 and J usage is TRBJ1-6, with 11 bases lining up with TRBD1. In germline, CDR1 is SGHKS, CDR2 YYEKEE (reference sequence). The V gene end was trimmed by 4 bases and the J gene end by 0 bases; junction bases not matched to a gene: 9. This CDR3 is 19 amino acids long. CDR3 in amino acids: CASSRRRTGGLSYNSPLHF. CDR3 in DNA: TGTGCCAGCAGCCGAAGGAGGACAGGGGGCCTCTCCTATAATTCACCCCTCCACTTT.

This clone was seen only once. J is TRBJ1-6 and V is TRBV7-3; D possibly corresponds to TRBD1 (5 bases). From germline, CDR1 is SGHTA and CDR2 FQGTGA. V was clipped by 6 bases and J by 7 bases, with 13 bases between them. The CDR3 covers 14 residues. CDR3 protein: CASSSGTQNSPLHF. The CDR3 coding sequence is TGTGCCAGCAGTTCCGGGACTCAAAATTCACCCCTCCACTTT.

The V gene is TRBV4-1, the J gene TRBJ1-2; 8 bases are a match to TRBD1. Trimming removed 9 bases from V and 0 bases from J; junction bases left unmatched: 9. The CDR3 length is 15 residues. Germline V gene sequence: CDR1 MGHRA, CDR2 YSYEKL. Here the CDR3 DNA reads TGCGCCAGTTCGAGACAGGGGCGAACTAACTATGGCTACACCTTC. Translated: CASSRQGRTNYGYTF.

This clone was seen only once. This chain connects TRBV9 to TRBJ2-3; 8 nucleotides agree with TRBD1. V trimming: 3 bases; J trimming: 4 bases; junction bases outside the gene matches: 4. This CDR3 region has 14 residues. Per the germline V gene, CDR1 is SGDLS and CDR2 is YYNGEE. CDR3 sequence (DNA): TGTGCCAGCAGCGGAATGACAGGGGCAGATACGCAGTATTTT. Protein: CASSGMTGADTQYF.

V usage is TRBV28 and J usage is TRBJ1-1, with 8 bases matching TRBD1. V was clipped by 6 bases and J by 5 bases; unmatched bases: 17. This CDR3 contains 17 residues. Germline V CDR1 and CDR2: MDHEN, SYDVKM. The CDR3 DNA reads TGTGCCAGCAGCATTCCCGGGTGGGACAGGACCAAGACTGAAGCTTTCTTT. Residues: CASSIPGWDRTKTEAFF.

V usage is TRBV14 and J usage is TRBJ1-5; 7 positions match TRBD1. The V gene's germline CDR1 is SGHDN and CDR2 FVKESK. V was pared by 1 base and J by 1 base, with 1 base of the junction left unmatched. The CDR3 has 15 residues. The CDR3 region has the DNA TGTGCCAGCAGCCAAGGACAGGGAAGCAATCAGCCCCAGCATTTT. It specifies CASSQGQGSNQPQHF.

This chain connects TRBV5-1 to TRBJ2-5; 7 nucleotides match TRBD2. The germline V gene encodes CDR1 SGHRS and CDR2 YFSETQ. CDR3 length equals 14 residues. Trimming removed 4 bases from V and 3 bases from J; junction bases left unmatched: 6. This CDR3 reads CASSGGVKKETQYF. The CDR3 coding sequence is TGCGCCAGCAGCGGGGGGGTCAAGAAAGAGACCCAGTACTTC. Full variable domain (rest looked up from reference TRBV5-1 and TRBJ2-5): KAGVTQTPRYLIKTRGQQVTLSCSPISGHRSVSWYQQTPGQGLQFLFEYFSETQRNKGNFPGRFSGRQFSNSRSEMNVSTLELGDSALYLCASSGGVKKETQYFGPGTRLLVL.

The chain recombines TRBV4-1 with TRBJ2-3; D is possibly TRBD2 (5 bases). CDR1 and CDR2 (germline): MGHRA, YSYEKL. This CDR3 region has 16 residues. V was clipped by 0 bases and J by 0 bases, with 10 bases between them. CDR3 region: CASSQDSGFSTDTQYF. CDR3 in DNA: TGCGCCAGCAGCCAAGATTCGGGGTTTAGCACAGATACGCAGTATTTT.